The 24 T cell receptor beta chains reported below all come from one sample, sequenced in a study of T cells in Graves' hyperthyroidism and ophthalmopathy. RNA transcripts served as the template for amplifying TCR beta CDR3 regions. A first-round RT-PCR of the TCR CDR3 used the HTBI primer set. TCRdb reprocessed the multiplex PCR reads via MiXCR and lists one record per CDR3 protein. Of around 700,000 distinct CDR3 sequences listed, roughly 32% are singletons. The sequencing input was blood. All receptors derive from a middle-aged woman with Graves' hyperthyroidism.

There are many counts of this clonotype. The chain is built from TRBV5-1 and TRBJ1-1; D remains unclear. Germline CDR1 is SGHRS and CDR2 is YFSETQ. Trimming removed 4 bases at V and 0 bases at J, with 13 bases between. The CDR3 is 15 amino acids. The CDR3 DNA reads as TGCGCCAGCAGCCCGTTTTCTGGGATGAACACTGAAGCTTTCTTT. It translates to CASSPFSGMNTEAFF.

This clonotype was observed many times. The chain combines TRBV7-9 with TRBJ2-7, with 7 bases fitting TRBD1. There are 15 residues in the CDR3. From germline, CDR1 is SEHNR and CDR2 FQNEAQ (reference sequence). The V segment lost 4 bases and the J segment 2 bases; nucleotides outside the gene matches: 8. In DNA form, the CDR3 reads TGTGCCAGCAGCTCCTGGACAGGTTCTACCTACGAGCAGTACTTC. It specifies CASSSWTGSTYEQYF.

The CDR3 DNA reads as TGCGCCAGCAGCTTGGGGACAGGGGAGCAAGGCTACACCTTC. This translates into CASSLGTGEQGYTF. This chain joins TRBV5-1 and TRBJ1-2; 9 bases are shared with TRBD1. The V gene end was trimmed by 0 bases and the J gene end by 8 bases; junction bases not matched to a gene: 5. There are 14 residues in the CDR3. CDR1 SGHRS and CDR2 YFSETQ come from the germline V gene.

The chain uses TRBV10-3 and TRBJ1-3; 7 positions agree with TRBD1. With V trimmed by 5 bases and J by 4 bases, 8 bases remained unmatched. From germline, CDR1 is ENHRY and CDR2 SYGVKD. The CDR3 has 15 amino acids. The CDR3 coding sequence is TGTGCCATCAGTCTCGACAGGGTGGGAGGAAACACCATATATTTT. Protein product: CAISLDRVGGNTIYF.

This clonotype was counted many times. J is TRBJ2-7 and V is TRBV4-1; TRBD2 might be the D (6 bases). Germline V lookup: CDR1 MGHRA, CDR2 YSYEKL. V was pared by 0 bases and J by 5 bases, with 11 bases between. CDR3 length: 14 residues. The CDR3 nucleotides are TGCGCCAGCAGCCAAGAGAAAGGGAGGAACGAGCAGTACTTC. Translating gives CASSQEKGRNEQYF.

Many counts were recorded for this clonotype. The rearrangement joins TRBV7-8 to TRBJ1-4, with 9 bases that match TRBD1. This CDR3 has 17 amino acids. The ends lost 4 bases at V and 7 bases at J; junction bases unmatched: 13. Per germline, CDR1 SGHVS and CDR2 FQNEAQ. This chain's CDR3 is CASSYHGVTTGGEKLFF. CDR3 DNA sequence: TGTGCCAGCAGCTACCATGGGGTTACGACAGGGGGTGAAAAACTGTTTTTT. The whole variable domain, filled in from reference TRBV7-8 and TRBJ1-4, reads GAGVSQSPRYKVAKRGQDVALRCDPISGHVSLFWYQQALGQGPEFLTYFQNEAQLDKSGLPSDRFFAERPEGSVSTLKIQRTQQEDSAVYLCASSYHGVTTGGEKLFFGSGTQLSVL.

This clonotype was detected ten times or more. The chain has TRBV15 and TRBJ1-1; tentatively, D is TRBD1 (6 bases). Germline CDR1 reads LNHNV; CDR2 reads YYDKDF (reference sequence). V was clipped by 0 bases and J by 10 bases, with 9 bases between them. CDR3 length: 12 residues. CDR3 bases: TGTGCCACCAGCAGAGATGGGGGCTCAGCTTTCTTT. Protein product: CATSRDGGSAFF.

This clonotype was seen once. This rearrangement joins TRBV7-2 to TRBJ1-2, with TRBD1 identical over 7 bases. This CDR3 is 15 amino acids long. The J segment lost 3 bases and the V segment lost 6 bases, leaving 10 bases of the junction unmatched. The V gene's germline CDR1 is SGHTA and CDR2 FQGNSA. The chain's CDR3 is CASRASGQDHYGYTF. CDR3 nucleotide sequence: TGTGCCAGCAGGGCGTCCGGACAGGACCACTATGGCTACACCTTC. Combining the CDR3 with reference TRBV7-2 and TRBJ1-2 gives the whole variable domain GAGVSQSPSNKVTEKGKDVELRCDPISGHTALYWYRQSLGQGLEFLIYFQGNSAPDKSGLPSDRFSAERTGGSVSTLTIQRTQQEDSAVYLCASRASGQDHYGYTFGSGTRLTVV.

This clonotype has ten or more counts. V and J are TRBV7-6 and TRBJ1-2; 8 positions match TRBD1. CDR1 is SGHVS, CDR2 FNYEAQ, per germline. V lost 1 base, J lost 4 bases, and 8 bases stayed unmatched. This CDR3 has 16 residues. CDR3 sequence (DNA): TGTGCCAGCAGCTTAGGGGGACAGGCCGGGGGCTATGGCTACACCTTC. Translating it yields CASSLGGQAGGYGYTF.

This sequence joins TRBV5-5 and TRBJ2-7; D ambiguous. Germline V lookup: CDR1 SGHKS, CDR2 YYEKEE (reference sequence). V was cut by 4 bases and J by 5 bases, with 25 bases left in between. The CDR3 loop spans 17 amino acids. The chain's CDR3 is CASSPGWPSARTNEQYF. CDR3 bases: TGTGCCAGCAGCCCTGGCTGGCCCTCGGCCAGGACCAACGAGCAGTACTTC.

This clonotype was counted once. A much more abundant neighbour one base away suggests this may be a read error. The chain carries TRBV12-3 or TRBV12-4 and TRBJ1-5; D might be TRBD1 (6 bases). This CDR3 is 14 amino acids long. DNA for the CDR3: TGTGCCAGCAGTTACCACAGGGTCAATCGGCCCCAGCATTTT. It specifies CASSYHRVNRPQHF.

This clonotype was detected only a few times. This rearrangement joins TRBV7-8 to TRBJ2-2; 9 positions agree with TRBD2. Trimming cost V 1 base and J 0 bases; bases outside gene matches: 3. Germline V lookup: CDR1 SGHVS, CDR2 FQNEAQ. The CDR3 contains 17 residues. The CDR3 region has the DNA TGTGCCAGCAGCTTAGTAGTAGCGGGAGCGAACACCGGGGAGCTGTTTTTT. Protein product: CASSLVVAGANTGELFF.

This clonotype showed up many times. J is TRBJ1-1 and V is TRBV7-2; 8 bases line up with TRBD1. Losses at the gene ends were 5 bases for V and 6 bases for J; bases not matched to a gene: 8. From germline, CDR1 is SGHTA and CDR2 FQGNSA. CDR3 length: 14 residues. This CDR3 reads CASSATGGGPEAFF. DNA of the CDR3: TGTGCCAGCAGCGCCACAGGGGGGGGGCCTGAAGCTTTCTTT.

Many counts were recorded for this clonotype. This chain connects TRBV7-2 to TRBJ1-6; no clear D gene. Trimming removed 5 bases from V and 5 bases from J, with 13 bases in between. Germline loops: CDR1 SGHTA, CDR2 FQGNSA. This CDR3 has 15 amino acids. CDR3 loop: CASSTGRPDNSPLHF. The CDR3 nucleotides read TGTGCCAGCAGCACCGGACGCCCGGATAATTCACCCCTCCACTTT.

This clonotype was recorded many times. The V call is TRBV7-2, the J call TRBJ2-7; TRBD1 matches at 9 bases. The CDR3 totals 15 residues. J lost 2 bases, V lost 4 bases, and 6 bases had no gene match. Germline V gene sequence: CDR1 SGHTA, CDR2 FQGNSA. The CDR3 region has the DNA TGTGCCAGCAGCTCCGAGGGACAGGGCCCCTACGAGCAGTACTTC. This sequence encodes CASSSEGQGPYEQYF.

This clonotype was seen at least ten times. The rearrangement joins TRBV6-5 to TRBJ1-4; TRBD1 might be the D (6 bases). Trimming cost V 0 bases and J 8 bases, with 7 bases left between them. The germline V gene encodes CDR1 MNHEY and CDR2 SVGAGI. This CDR3 has 13 amino acids. For the CDR3, the DNA is TGTGCCAGCAGTTACTCAAGGGGGGAAAAACTGTTTTTT. This codes for CASSYSRGEKLFF.

The rearrangement joins TRBV2 to TRBJ2-5, with D perhaps TRBD2 (6 bases). V was shortened by 8 bases and J by 0 bases, with 10 bases between the two germline ends. This CDR3 spans 13 amino acids. Germline V gene data show CDR1 as SNHLY and CDR2 as FYNNEI. CDR3 DNA: TGTGCCAGCCGGGGGTTCGACCAAGAGACCCAGTACTTC. Translation: CASRGFDQETQYF.

The V call is TRBV6-5, the J call TRBJ1-5; D call uncertain. Germline CDR1 MNHEY, CDR2 SVGAGI. V was cut by 5 bases and J by 6 bases, with 20 bases left in between. This CDR3 is 16 amino acids long. CDR3 protein: CASSQRRLIWGQPQHF. CDR3 nucleotide sequence: TGTGCCAGCAGTCAGAGACGGTTAATATGGGGTCAGCCCCAGCATTTT.

The genes are TRBV29-1 and TRBJ1-5; 9 positions match TRBD1. Germline CDR1 reads SQVTM; CDR2 reads ANQGSEA. V lost 6 bases and J lost 5; bases outside the gene matches: 2. The CDR3 sequence is 12 residues long. As DNA, the CDR3 is TGCAGCGTGAGGGACAGGGATCAGCCCCAGCATTTT. This encodes CSVRDRDQPQHF.

This clonotype was recorded at least ten times. This chain joins TRBV7-9 and TRBJ1-5; possibly TRBD1 for D (5 bases). The CDR3 has 11 amino acids. The ends were cut back, 9 bases at V and 5 bases at J, with 8 bases in the middle. Germline V gives CDR1 SEHNR, CDR2 FQNEAQ (reference sequence). This chain's CDR3 is CASGDHQPQHF. CDR3 DNA sequence: TGTGCCAGTGGGGACCATCAGCCCCAGCATTTT.

This clonotype showed up just once. This chain connects TRBV7-2 to TRBJ2-5; no reliable D call. The CDR3 is 13 amino acids. The ends were cut back, 4 bases at V and 3 bases at J, with 9 bases in the middle. Germline V CDR1 and CDR2: SGHTA, FQGNSA. CDR3 in amino acids: CASSSDGKETQYF. The CDR3 DNA is TGTGCCAGCAGCTCGGACGGAAAAGAGACCCAGTACTTC.

In its sample, this clonotype was seen a few times. The rearrangement joins TRBV7-9 to TRBJ2-2; TRBD1 is a possible D gene (5 bases). The CDR3 extends over 15 amino acids. Looked up from germline, CDR1 is SEHNR and CDR2 is FQNEAQ (reference sequence). V was pared by 1 base and J by 4 bases, with 10 bases between. CDR3 residues: CASSLEGPLTGELFF. The CDR3 coding sequence is TGTGCCAGCAGCTTAGAGGGGCCGCTCACCGGGGAGCTGTTTTTT.

The V gene is TRBV6-5, the J gene TRBJ1-1, with 9 bases that match TRBD1. The J segment lost 7 bases and the V segment lost 2 bases, leaving 2 bases of the junction unmatched. In germline, CDR1 is MNHEY, CDR2 SVGAGI. The CDR3 contains 13 residues. CDR3 in amino acids: CASSYRTGDEAFF. In DNA form, the CDR3 reads TGTGCCAGCAGTTACAGGACAGGGGATGAAGCTTTCTTT.

The V gene is TRBV29-1, the J gene TRBJ2-7; TRBD1 matches 7 bases. Germline CDR1 and CDR2: SQVTM and ANQGSEA. The V gene end was trimmed by 6 bases and the J gene end by 1 base; junction bases not matched to a gene: 6. CDR3 length: 13 residues. In nucleotides, the CDR3 is TGCAGCGTAGGGGGCGGTCAGTCCTACGAGCAGTACTTC. Its protein product is CSVGGGQSYEQYF.